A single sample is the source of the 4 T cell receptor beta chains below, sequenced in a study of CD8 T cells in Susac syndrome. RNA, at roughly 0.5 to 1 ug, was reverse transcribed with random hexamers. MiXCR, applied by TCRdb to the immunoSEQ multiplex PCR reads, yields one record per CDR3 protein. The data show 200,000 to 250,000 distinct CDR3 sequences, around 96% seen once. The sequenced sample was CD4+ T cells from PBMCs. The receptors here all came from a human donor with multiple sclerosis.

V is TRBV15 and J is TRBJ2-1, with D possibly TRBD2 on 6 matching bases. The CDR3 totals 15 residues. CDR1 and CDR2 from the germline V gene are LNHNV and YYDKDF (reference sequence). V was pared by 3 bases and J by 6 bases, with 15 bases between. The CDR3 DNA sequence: TGTGCCACCAGCAGCCGACTAGAGGGTTCCAATGAGCAGTTCTTC. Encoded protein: CATSSRLEGSNEQFF.

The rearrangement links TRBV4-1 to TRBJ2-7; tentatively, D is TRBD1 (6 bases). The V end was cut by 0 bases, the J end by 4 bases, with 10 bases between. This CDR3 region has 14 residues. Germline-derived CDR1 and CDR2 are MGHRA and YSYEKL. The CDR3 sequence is CASSQETGPYEQYF. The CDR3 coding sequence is TGCGCCAGCAGCCAAGAGACAGGACCTTACGAGCAGTACTTC.

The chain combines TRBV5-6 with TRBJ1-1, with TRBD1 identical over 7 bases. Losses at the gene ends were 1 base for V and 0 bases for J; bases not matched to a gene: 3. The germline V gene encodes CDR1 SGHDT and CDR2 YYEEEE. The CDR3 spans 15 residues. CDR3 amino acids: CASSLTGTVNTEAFF. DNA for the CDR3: TGTGCCAGCAGCTTGACCGGGACAGTGAACACTGAAGCTTTCTTT.

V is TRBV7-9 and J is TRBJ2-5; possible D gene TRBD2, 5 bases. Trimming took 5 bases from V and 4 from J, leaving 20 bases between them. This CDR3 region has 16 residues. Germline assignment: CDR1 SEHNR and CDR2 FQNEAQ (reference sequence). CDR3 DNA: TGTGCCAGCAGCACCAGCAGGACTCCCTTGAGAGAGACCCAGTACTTC. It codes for CASSTSRTPLRETQYF.